This T cell receptor beta chain was observed in a study of chemoradiotherapy in HPV16-positive cancers. As for the study in general: Candidate HPV-specific T-cell clones and common TCR motifs came from functional assays in a couple of HPV16-positive patients.

The CDR3 runs to 17 residues. Trimming removed 0 bases from V and 1 base from J, with 13 bases in between. The germline V gene encodes CDR1 KGHSH and CDR2 LQKENI. Findings of the study overall: During treatment, candidate HPV-specific clones and E7-related motifs expanded in tumor. Better recurrence-free survival went with HPV-responsive T-cell expansion in HPV16-positive patients.

Repertoires were sampled repeatedly during chemoradiotherapy. Assay: immunoSEQ multiplex PCR; the TCRdb copy retains only in-frame clones and omits some. The sample has 1,500 to 2,000 clones, about four fifths seen once. Concerning this clone: The antigen remains undetermined.

This TCR was recovered from a human donor with HPV-associated anogenital cancer. The sequencing here drew on tumor tissue, taken from a patient who underwent chemoradiotherapy. The rearrangement uses TRBV18 and TRBJ2-4; D possibly uses TRBD1 or TRBD2 (6 bases each). The CDR3 protein is CASSPPVRGLAKNIQYF. Written as DNA, the CDR3 is TGTGCCAGCTCACCACCGGTTCGGGGGCTCGCCAAAAACATTCAGTACTTC.